Below, 9 T cell receptor beta chains from the same sample are listed, as sequenced in a study of neurological immune-mediated disorders. MiXCR was run by TCRdb on the 5' RACE reads, yielding one entry per CDR3 protein. The sample has about 55,000 distinct CDR3 sequences; over 4% are singletons. Sequenced material: PBMCs. These receptors all come from a man in his fifties with multiple sclerosis.

This clonotype was seen many times. The junction departs from germline at one end; a sequencing error may be responsible. The chain employs TRBV20-1 and TRBJ1-5; TRBD1 might be the D (5 bases). The CDR3 totals 16 residues. Germline CDR1 is DFQATT and CDR2 is SNEGSKA (reference sequence). This chain's CDR3 is CSARDGGGYSNQPQNF. Here the CDR3 DNA reads TGCAGTGCTAGAGATGGGGGAGGATATAGCAATCAGCCCCAGAATTTT.

Comments on this clonotype: A single base separates this from a much larger clone, so it may be a read error. The chain has TRBV24-1 and TRBJ2-7; tentative D call: TRBD1 (5 bases). Trimming took off 6 bases at V and 7 bases at J, with 12 bases between the two ends. The V gene's germline CDR1 is KGHDR and CDR2 SFDVKD. The CDR3 runs 12 residues. The CDR3 nucleotides are TGTGCCACCAGTAACTGGGGCGAAGAGCAGTACTTC. This translates into CATSNWGEEQYF.

This clonotype appeared many times. The gene calls are TRBV7-2 and TRBJ2-5, with 7 bases matching TRBD1. This CDR3 comprises 14 residues. The V and J ends lost 5 bases and 1 base, in that order; junction bases with no gene match: 4. CDR1 is SGHTA and CDR2 is FQGNSA in the germline V gene. CDR3 region: CASSPGQIQETQYF. The CDR3 DNA follows: TGTGCCAGCAGCCCGGGACAGATCCAAGAGACCCAGTACTTC.

This clonotype was seen ten or more times. The chain links TRBV7-9 to TRBJ2-7; 11 nucleotides match TRBD1. This CDR3 is built from 16 residues. Germline CDR1 is SEHNR and CDR2 is FQNEAQ (reference sequence). The junction had 5 bases not matched to a gene; V was cut back by 4 bases and J by 0 bases. The CDR3 here is CASSWEGTGGSYEQYF. DNA for the CDR3: TGTGCCAGCAGCTGGGAGGGGACAGGGGGCTCCTACGAGCAGTACTTC. The variable domain in full, completed from reference TRBV7-9 and TRBJ2-7, reads DTGVSQNPRHKITKRGQNVTFRCDPISEHNRLYWYRQTLGQGPEFLTYFQNEAQLEKSRLLSDRFSAERPKGSFSTLEIQRTEQGDSAMYLCASSWEGTGGSYEQYFGPGTRLTVT.

This clonotype was counted ten times or more. V gene TRBV20-1 combines with J gene TRBJ2-7; 8 positions match TRBD1. The trim removed 0 bases at V and 2 bases at J, leaving 9 bases unmatched. The CDR3 length is 16 residues. The germline V gene encodes CDR1 DFQATT and CDR2 SNEGSKA (reference sequence). CDR3 nucleotide sequence: TGCAGTGCTAGAGATCAGGGGAGGACAGGGCCCTACGAGCAGTACTTC. Amino acid sequence: CSARDQGRTGPYEQYF.

In this sample, this clonotype turned up many times. The chain uses TRBV5-1 and TRBJ2-1; no clear D gene. This CDR3 has 14 residues. CDR1 is SGHRS and CDR2 is YFSETQ in the germline V gene. Deletions cut 5 bases from V and 5 bases from J, with 14 bases between. The CDR3 DNA sequence: TGCGCCAGCAGTAACGTAATCAGCCACAATGAGCAGTTCTTC. Its protein is CASSNVISHNEQFF.

There are many counts of this clonotype. The rearrangement joins TRBV5-1 to TRBJ2-2; possibly TRBD1 or TRBD2 for D (5 bases each). This CDR3 is built from 14 residues. Trimming took 2 bases from V and 10 from J, leaving 15 bases between them. Germline V gene data show CDR1 as SGHRS and CDR2 as YFSETQ. CDR3 in DNA: TGCGCCAGCAGCTTAGGGGTGAGGGCCGAGGAGCTGTTTTTT. This gives the protein CASSLGVRAEELFF.

This clonotype has ten or more counts. The gene calls are TRBV6-6 and TRBJ1-1; 10 bases line up with TRBD1. Germline V gene sequence: CDR1 MNHNY, CDR2 SVGAGI (reference sequence). This CDR3 has 16 residues. Germline trimming cut 7 bases from V and 1 base from J; bases unmatched to any gene: 9. The CDR3 loop is CASKNWGTGANTEAFF. Written as DNA, the CDR3 is TGTGCCAGCAAAAATTGGGGGACAGGGGCGAACACTGAAGCTTTCTTT.

The chain links TRBV29-1 to TRBJ1-1; 7 nucleotides match TRBD1. The germline V gene has CDR1 SQVTM and CDR2 ANQGSEA. The ends lost 7 bases at V and 1 base at J; junction bases unmatched: 3. The CDR3 is made up of 12 amino acids. The CDR3 loop reads CSGQGQNTEAFF. CDR3 sequence (DNA): TGCAGCGGACAGGGCCAGAACACTGAAGCTTTCTTT.